This TCR beta chain was found in a study of blood T cell repertoires in COVID-19. The CDR3 is made up of 16 amino acids. CDR1 is LGHNA and CDR2 is YNFKEQ in the germline V gene. V lost 0 bases and J 10 bases, leaving 16 bases between the germline ends. Clones were sequenced by immunoSEQ multiplex PCR, and TCRdb holds only the in-frame ones, with some missing. This sample yields roughly 260,000 clones, of which around 90% are seen a single time; more than 5% belongs to the top ten. J is TRBJ1-6 and V is TRBV4-2, with TRBD1 as a possible D gene (6 bases). The sample comprised PBMCs or T cells enriched from blood (not recorded which). This sequence was found in a woman in her twenties or thirties with acute COVID-19. This CDR3 is CASSQDRGIFDSPLHF. CDR3 nucleotide sequence: TGTGCCAGCAGCCAAGACAGGGGAATTTTCGACTCACCCCTCCACTTT.